These 13 T cell receptor beta chains originate from one sample sequenced in a study of preoperative IRX-2 immunotherapy in early breast cancer. Sample treatment: preoperative locoregional IRX-2 cytokine immunotherapy. Here immunoSEQ multiplex PCR was the method, and the copy in TCRdb shows in-frame clones only, minus some. This sample has around 6,000 clones, with about four fifths found just once. Here the sequenced sample was tumor tissue, taken before IRX-2 immunotherapy. These receptors were collected from a human donor with breast cancer.

The chain carries TRBV18 and TRBJ2-3; either TRBD1 or TRBD2 may supply D (6 bases each). The V and J ends lost 2 bases and 6 bases respectively, with 15 bases between them. CDR3 length: 15 amino acids. Germline CDR1 and CDR2: KGHSH and LQKENI. DNA of the CDR3: TGTGCCAGCTCACCAGGCAACGGGGGCGGGGATACGCAGTATTTT. Its protein is CASSPGNGGGDTQYF.

This clone showed up just a few times. The CDR3, as DNA: TGTGCCAGCAGCCCTTTTTGGACAGCCGGTACTGAAGCTTTCTTT. This sequence encodes CASSPFWTAGTEAFF. The chain uses TRBV14 and TRBJ1-1; TRBD1 might be the D (6 bases). The V end lost 4 bases, the J end lost 5 bases, and 17 bases lay between the germline ends. There are 15 residues in the CDR3. CDR1 is SGHDN, CDR2 FVKESK, per germline. Together with reference TRBV14 and TRBJ1-1, the CDR3 gives the full variable domain: EAGVTQFPSHSVIEKGQTVTLRCDPISGHDNLYWYRRVMGKEIKFLLHFVKESKQDESGMPNNRFLAERTGGTYSTLKVQPAELEDSGVYFCASSPFWTAGTEAFFGQGTRLTVV.

The rearrangement uses TRBV6-8 and TRBJ1-5; 8 nucleotides align to TRBD1. The germline CDR1 and CDR2 sequences are MNHGY and SAAAGT. V trimming: 6 bases; J trimming: 6 bases; junction bases outside the gene matches: 7. The CDR3 is 14 residues long. CDR3 nucleotides: TGTGCCAGCAGCCCGACAGGGGTTGGTCAGCCCCAGCATTTT. Residues: CASSPTGVGQPQHF.

This chain joins TRBV30 and TRBJ1-2, with 10 bases matching TRBD1. Germline values: CDR1 GTSNPN, CDR2 SVGIG (reference sequence). The CDR3 contains 13 residues. V was pared by 5 bases and J by 7 bases, with 7 bases of the junction left unmatched. CDR3 sequence (DNA): TGTGCCTGGGCTCCCGGGACAGGGGTTGGCTACACCTTC. Translating gives CAWAPGTGVGYTF.

About this clone: One end of the junction varies from germline; a read error may be responsible. V gene TRBV7-1 combines with J gene TRBJ1-1, with TRBD1 identical over 7 bases. TRBV7-1 is labeled an ORF, and its function is uncertain. The CDR3 is made up of 13 amino acids. The DNA for the CDR3 is TGTGCCAGCAGCCAGGACAGGAGGACTGAATCTTTCTTT. Encoded protein: CASSQDRRTESFF.

This rearrangement joins TRBV23-1 to TRBJ2-3, with a weak D call TRBD2 (7 bases). TRBV23-1 is filed as an ORF, its function uncertain. The V gene lost 6 bases and the J gene lost 8 bases, with 21 bases spanning the gap. The CDR3 sequence is 15 residues long. The CDR3 DNA follows: TGCGCCAGCAGCTTGTGGGTGGGGGGGCCTGTTACGCAGTATTTT. Translated: CASSLWVGGPVTQYF.

The rearrangement links TRBV11-3 to TRBJ2-2; the D call may be TRBD1 or TRBD2 (6 bases each). Germline-derived CDR1 and CDR2 are SGHNT and YENEEA. CDR3 length: 15 amino acids. V was cut by 3 bases and J by 0 bases, with 8 bases left in between. This chain's CDR3 is CASSLEGANTGELFF. The CDR3, as DNA: TGTGCCAGCAGCTTGGAGGGGGCGAACACCGGGGAGCTGTTTTTT.

The CDR3 region has the DNA TGTGCCAGCAGCGAACGGACAGGGTCCCTTCTATCGAACACCGGGGAGCTGTTTTTT. It codes for CASSERTGSLLSNTGELFF. J is TRBJ2-2 and V is TRBV6-8, with 8 positions matching TRBD1. There are 19 residues in the CDR3. V shed 6 bases and J 0 bases; nucleotides not matched to a gene: 15. The germline gives CDR1 MNHGY, CDR2 SAAAGT.

The rearrangement uses TRBV18 and TRBJ1-2; D call uncertain. The CDR3 is 14 amino acids. Germline V gene sequence: CDR1 KGHSH, CDR2 LQKENI. Trimming took off 2 bases at V and 3 bases at J, with 10 bases between the two ends. The CDR3 sequence: CASSPLDQDYGYTF. The CDR3 nucleotides are TGTGCCAGCTCACCATTAGATCAAGACTATGGCTACACCTTC.

V gene TRBV7-6 combines with J gene TRBJ2-1, with D possibly being TRBD1 (5 bases). Trimming left V 2 bases short and J 4 bases short, with 24 bases between. This CDR3 contains 19 residues. In germline, CDR1 is SGHVS, CDR2 FNYEAQ. This CDR3 reads CASSLSQGSTGRRYNEQFF. The CDR3 DNA reads TGTGCCAGCAGCTTAAGTCAGGGATCCACCGGTAGAAGATACAATGAGCAGTTCTTC.

V is TRBV6-8 and J is TRBJ2-2; D unclear. The germline V gene has CDR1 MNHGY and CDR2 SAAAGT. The length of the CDR3 is 14 residues. Trimming pared 4 bases from V and 8 bases from J, leaving 14 bases between. The CDR3 DNA follows: TGTGCCAGCAGTTCAGGACCCTTATCTGGGGAGCTGTTTTTT. It is translated as CASSSGPLSGELFF.

The chain recombines TRBV6-8 with TRBJ1-6; 7 bases agree with TRBD1. From germline, CDR1 is MNHGY and CDR2 SAAAGT. J gave up 0 bases and V 2 bases, and 13 bases lay outside the gene matches. This CDR3 is 20 amino acids long. The DNA of the CDR3 is TGTGCCAGCAGTTACAGACAGGGAGGCGGATTAAGCTCCTATAATTCACCCCTCCACTTT. It yields the protein CASSYRQGGGLSSYNSPLHF.

The chain is built from TRBV19 and TRBJ1-4; a possible D gene is TRBD1 (6 bases). Germline V lookup: CDR1 LNHDA, CDR2 SQIVND (reference sequence). This CDR3 has 16 residues. The V end was cut by 1 base, the J end by 2 bases, with 11 bases between. The CDR3 here is CASSIGSGGTNEKLFF. The CDR3 nucleotides are TGTGCCAGTAGTATAGGGTCCGGGGGCACTAATGAAAAACTGTTTTTT. The full variable domain, with the rest looked up from reference TRBV19 and TRBJ1-4, is DGGITQSPKYLFRKEGQNVTLSCEQNLNHDAMYWYRQDPGQGLRLIYYSQIVNDFQKGDIAEGYSVSREKKESFPLTVTSAQKNPTAFYLCASSIGSGGTNEKLFFGSGTQLSVL.